One sample yielded the 15 T cell receptor beta chains listed below, sequenced in a study of blood T cell repertoires in COVID-19. Here immunoSEQ multiplex PCR was the method, and the copy in TCRdb shows in-frame clones only, minus some. This sample carries a few hundred thousand clones, roughly 89% of them seen once, and the ten largest clones take approximately 6.2%. The specimen was peripheral blood. These receptors were collected from a man in his sixties who had recovered from COVID-19.

J is TRBJ2-6 and V is TRBV7-2; D possibly corresponds to TRBD2 (6 bases). This CDR3 has 14 amino acids. V was cut by 11 bases and J by 0 bases, with 11 bases left in between. Per germline, CDR1 SGHTA and CDR2 FQGNSA. The CDR3 DNA reads TGTGCCTCGGGCGGGACCTCTGGGGCCAACGTCCTGACTTTC. Amino acid sequence: CASGGTSGANVLTF.

This rearrangement joins TRBV7-2 to TRBJ1-1, with a weak D call TRBD1 (6 bases). The germline CDR1 and CDR2 sequences are SGHTA and FQGNSA. Trimming took off 5 bases at V and 6 bases at J, with 19 bases between the two ends. This CDR3 is 15 amino acids long. CDR3 loop: CASSIPGAGVPEAFF. The CDR3 region has the DNA TGTGCCAGCAGCATTCCAGGGGCGGGGGTTCCTGAAGCTTTCTTT.

The CDR3 protein is CASSESQGVGSYEQYF. The CDR3 DNA is TGTGCCAGCAGTGAGTCCCAGGGGGTTGGGTCCTACGAGCAGTACTTC. The chain is built from TRBV6-1 and TRBJ2-7; 7 bases are shared with TRBD1. The CDR3 contains 16 residues. V dropped 3 bases and J dropped 1; count of bases not matched to a gene: 9. Germline values: CDR1 MNHNS, CDR2 SASEGT.

This rearrangement joins TRBV7-7 to TRBJ2-5; 7 bases match TRBD1. CDR3 length: 14 residues. CDR1 SSHAT and CDR2 FNYEAQ come from the germline V gene (reference sequence). V dropped 3 bases and J dropped 4; count of bases not matched to a gene: 5. The CDR3 nucleotides are TGTGCCAGCAGCTTTGCAGGGGGAACAGAGACCCAGTACTTC. Protein: CASSFAGGTETQYF.

The chain couples TRBV7-6 to TRBJ2-2, with 7 bases aligning to TRBD1. The CDR3 contains 15 residues. Germline V gives CDR1 SGHVS, CDR2 FNYEAQ. The V gene end was trimmed by 1 base and the J gene end by 7 bases; junction bases not matched to a gene: 6. The CDR3 spells CASSLVNRGNGELFF. The CDR3 region has the DNA TGTGCCAGCAGCTTAGTGAACAGGGGCAACGGGGAGCTGTTTTTT. Complete variable domain (other parts from reference TRBV7-6 and TRBJ2-2): GAGVSQSPRYKVTKRGQDVALRCDPISGHVSLYWYRQALGQGPEFLTYFNYEAQQDKSGLPNDRFSAERPEGSISTLTIQRTEQRDSAMYRCASSLVNRGNGELFFGEGSRLTVL.

This chain connects TRBV28 to TRBJ2-1; D may be TRBD1 (5 bases). Germline CDR1 is MDHEN and CDR2 is SYDVKM. V gave up 4 bases and J gave up 9 bases, with 10 bases separating them. This CDR3 contains 12 residues. Here the CDR3 reads CASSSQGREQFF. The CDR3 region has the DNA TGTGCCAGCAGTTCCCAGGGTCGTGAGCAGTTCTTC.

The J gene is TRBJ2-5, the V gene TRBV29-1; D is possibly TRBD2 (7 bases). The V end lost 7 bases, the J end lost 5 bases, and 11 bases lay between the germline ends. CDR3 length equals 11 residues. CDR1 and CDR2 from the germline V gene are SQVTM and ANQGSEA. CDR3 nucleotide sequence: TGCAGCGCGGGGAGGGGGGAGACCCAGTACTTC. The encoded protein is CSAGRGETQYF.

The V gene is TRBV30, the J gene TRBJ1-5; perhaps TRBD1 as D (6 bases). The CDR3 loop spans 17 amino acids. Germline V gene sequence: CDR1 GTSNPN, CDR2 SVGIG (reference sequence). With 1 base removed from V and 0 bases from J, the gap between germline ends came to 16 bases. This CDR3 is CAWSGTQGGYSNQPQHF. CDR3 DNA sequence: TGTGCCTGGAGTGGGACCCAAGGGGGTTATAGCAATCAGCCCCAGCATTTT.

The rearrangement joins TRBV9 to TRBJ1-2, with 7 bases identical to TRBD1. After removal of 4 bases from V and 8 bases from J, the junction contained 14 bases not matched to a gene. The CDR3 is 15 amino acids. From germline, CDR1 is SGDLS and CDR2 YYNGEE. The CDR3 DNA reads TGTGCCAGCAGCCCCGGGGACAGACTGATAGGGGGCTACACCTTC. This codes for CASSPGDRLIGGYTF. The full variable domain, rest sourced from reference TRBV9 and TRBJ1-2, is DSGVTQTPKHLITATGQRVTLRCSPRSGDLSVYWYQQSLDQGLQFLIQYYNGEERAKGNILERFSAQQFPDLHSELNLSSLELGDSALYFCASSPGDRLIGGYTFGSGTRLTVV.

V gene TRBV7-3 combines with J gene TRBJ2-1, with a possible D match to TRBD2 (6 bases). Germline V CDR1 and CDR2: SGHTA, FQGTGA. This CDR3 is 16 amino acids long. Trimming cost V 5 bases and J 2 bases, with 16 bases left between them. The CDR3 DNA follows: TGTGCCAGCAGCCCCTCCCTAGCTAGCGCCTACAATGAGCAGTTCTTC. Its translation: CASSPSLASAYNEQFF.

The rearrangement links TRBV9 to TRBJ1-1; TRBD1 might be the D (6 bases). From germline, CDR1 is SGDLS and CDR2 YYNGEE. V shed 0 bases and J shed 3 bases, with 6 bases lying between them. The CDR3 loop spans 13 amino acids. The CDR3 nucleotides read TGTGCCAGCAGCGTAGGACAGGACACTGAAGCTTTCTTT. This translates into CASSVGQDTEAFF.

V and J are TRBV29-1 and TRBJ1-2, with a possible D match to TRBD1 (5 bases). The CDR3 spans 15 residues. Trimming cost V 4 bases and J 4 bases, with 19 bases left between them. Germline V gene lookup returns CDR1 SQVTM and CDR2 ANQGSEA. DNA of the CDR3: TGCAGCGTTGCCCCCCACAGGCTGGGGGGCTATGGCTACACCTTC. Translating it yields CSVAPHRLGGYGYTF. Using reference TRBV29-1 and TRBJ1-2 for the parts outside the CDR3, the full variable domain is SAVISQKPSRDICQRGTSLTIQCQVDSQVTMMFWYRQQPGQSLTLIATANQGSEATYESGFVIDKFPISRPNLTFSTLTVSNMSPEDSSIYLCSVAPHRLGGYGYTFGSGTRLTVV.

The rearrangement uses TRBV18 and TRBJ2-7, with TRBD1 matching 7 bases. The CDR3 spans 12 residues. Unmatched junction bases numbered 3, after V lost 6 bases and J lost 4 bases. CDR1 is KGHSH and CDR2 is LQKENI in the germline V gene. CDR3 sequence: CASSRDSYEQYF. The CDR3 DNA is TGTGCCAGCTCTCGGGACAGTTACGAGCAGTACTTC.

The rearrangement joins TRBV2 to TRBJ1-1; no reliable D call. Germline CDR1 and CDR2: SNHLY and FYNNEI. Trimming took off 6 bases at V and 4 bases at J, with 15 bases between the two ends. This CDR3 contains 14 residues. The CDR3 DNA follows: TGTGCCAGCAGCTCTAGGACGGCGGGCACTGAAGCTTTCTTT. Its protein is CASSSRTAGTEAFF.

The genes are TRBV10-3 and TRBJ2-5, with 12 bases aligning to TRBD2. The CDR3 is 16 residues long. Germline V CDR1 and CDR2: ENHRY, SYGVKD. The V segment lost 5 bases and the J segment 1 base; nucleotides outside the gene matches: 5. As DNA, the CDR3 is TGTGCCATCAGTCCGACTAGCGGGAGATCCCAAGAGACCCAGTACTTC. It translates to CAISPTSGRSQETQYF.